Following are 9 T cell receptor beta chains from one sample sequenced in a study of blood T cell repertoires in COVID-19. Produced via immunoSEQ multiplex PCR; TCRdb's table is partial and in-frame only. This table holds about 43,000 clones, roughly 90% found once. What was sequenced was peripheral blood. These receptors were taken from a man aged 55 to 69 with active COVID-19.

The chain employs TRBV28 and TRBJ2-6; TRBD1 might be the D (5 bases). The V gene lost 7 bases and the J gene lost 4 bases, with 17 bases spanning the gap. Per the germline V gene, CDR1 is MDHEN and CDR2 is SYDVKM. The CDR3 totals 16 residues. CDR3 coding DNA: TGTGCCAGCACCATCAAGGGGCTCCCCGGGGCCAACGTCCTGACTTTC. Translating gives CASTIKGLPGANVLTF.

CDR3 in amino acids: CASSPPMGQNTEAFF. Written as DNA, the CDR3 is TGTGCCAGCTCACCACCGATGGGACAGAACACTGAAGCTTTCTTT. This chain links TRBV18 with TRBJ1-1; tentatively, D is TRBD1 (6 bases). The germline V and J ends were trimmed by 0 bases and 1 base, with 9 bases remaining between them. The length of the CDR3 is 15 residues. Germline V gives CDR1 KGHSH, CDR2 LQKENI.

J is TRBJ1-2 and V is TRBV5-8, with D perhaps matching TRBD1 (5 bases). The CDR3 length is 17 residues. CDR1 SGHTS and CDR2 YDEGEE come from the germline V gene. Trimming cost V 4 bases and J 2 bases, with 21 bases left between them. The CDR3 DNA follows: TGTGCCAGCAGCCCCCTTCGCGCGGGACCGGTCAACTATGGCTACACCTTC. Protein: CASSPLRAGPVNYGYTF. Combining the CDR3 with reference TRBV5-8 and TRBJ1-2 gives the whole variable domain EAGVTQSPTHLIKTRGQQATLRCSPISGHTSVYWYQQALGLGLQFLLWYDEGEERNRGNFPPRFSGRQFPNYSSELNVNALELEDSALYLCASSPLRAGPVNYGYTFGSGTRLTVV.

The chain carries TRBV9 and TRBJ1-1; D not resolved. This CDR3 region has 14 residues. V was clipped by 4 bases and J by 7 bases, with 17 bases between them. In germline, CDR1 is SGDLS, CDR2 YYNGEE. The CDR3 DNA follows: TGTGCCAGCAGCTCTATCCGGGATGGCAATGAAGCTTTCTTT. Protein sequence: CASSSIRDGNEAFF.

CDR3 bases: TGTGCCAGCAGTGGACAGGGGAGCTCCTATAATTCACCCCTCCACTTT. Translated: CASSGQGSSYNSPLHF. The gene calls are TRBV25-1 and TRBJ1-6, with 8 nucleotides matching TRBD1. This CDR3 is 16 amino acids long. V lost 4 bases, J lost 0 bases, and 2 bases stayed unmatched. Germline assignment: CDR1 MGHDK and CDR2 SYGVNS.

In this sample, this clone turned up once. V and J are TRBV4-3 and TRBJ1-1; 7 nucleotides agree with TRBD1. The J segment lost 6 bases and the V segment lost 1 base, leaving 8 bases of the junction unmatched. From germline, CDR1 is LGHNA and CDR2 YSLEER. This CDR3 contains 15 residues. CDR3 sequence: CASSQGGTTGAEAFF. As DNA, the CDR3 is TGCGCCAGCAGCCAAGGGGGCACTACAGGGGCTGAAGCTTTCTTT.

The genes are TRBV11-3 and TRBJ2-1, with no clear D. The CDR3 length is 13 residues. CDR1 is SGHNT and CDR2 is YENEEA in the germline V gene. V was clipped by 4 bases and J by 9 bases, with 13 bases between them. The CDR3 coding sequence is TGTGCCAGCAGCTCAGTTGGTTCGGGTGAGCAGTTCTTC. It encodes CASSSVGSGEQFF.

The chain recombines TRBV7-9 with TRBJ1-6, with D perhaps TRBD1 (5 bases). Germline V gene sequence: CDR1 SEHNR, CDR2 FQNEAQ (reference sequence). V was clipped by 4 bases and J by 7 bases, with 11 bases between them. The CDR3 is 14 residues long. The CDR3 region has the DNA TGTGCCAGCAGCTCCGGGACTCACAATTCACCCCTCCACTTT. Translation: CASSSGTHNSPLHF.

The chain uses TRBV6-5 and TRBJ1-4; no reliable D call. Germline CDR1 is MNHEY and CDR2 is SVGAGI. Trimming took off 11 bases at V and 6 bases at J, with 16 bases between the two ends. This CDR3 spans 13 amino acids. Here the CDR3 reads CAAKERGHEKLFF. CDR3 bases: TGTGCCGCGAAGGAGAGAGGCCATGAAAAACTGTTTTTT.